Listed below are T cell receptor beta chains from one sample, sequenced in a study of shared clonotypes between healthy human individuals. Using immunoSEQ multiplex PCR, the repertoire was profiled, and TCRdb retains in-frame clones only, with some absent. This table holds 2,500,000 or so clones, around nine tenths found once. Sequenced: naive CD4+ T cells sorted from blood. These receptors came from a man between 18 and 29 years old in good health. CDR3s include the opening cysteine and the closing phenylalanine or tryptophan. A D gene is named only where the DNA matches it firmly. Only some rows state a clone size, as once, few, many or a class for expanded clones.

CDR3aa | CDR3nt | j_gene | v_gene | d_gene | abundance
CASRVDRAGTQYF | TGTGCCAGCAGAGTGGACAGAGCAGGGACCCAGTACTTC | TRBJ2-5 | TRBV7-9 | - | -
CAWMQGYEQYF | TGTGCCTGGATGCAGGGCTACGAGCAGTACTTC | TRBJ2-7 | TRBV30 | - | -
CASSYASGLQETQYF | TGTGCCAGCAGTTACGCCAGCGGGCTACAAGAGACCCAGTACTTC | TRBJ2-5 | TRBV6-5 | - | -
CATGADGTDTQYF | TGTGCCACCGGGGCGGACGGCACAGATACGCAGTATTTT | TRBJ2-3 | TRBV19 | - | -
CASSLGGTDYNSPLHF | TGCGCCAGCAGCTTGGGAGGGACAGACTATAATTCACCCCTCCACTTT | TRBJ1-6 | TRBV5-1 | TRBD1 | -
CASSPGGRETQYF | TGTGCCAGTAGTCCAGGGGGTCGAGAGACCCAGTACTTC | TRBJ2-5 | TRBV19 | TRBD1 | -
CASRLDRQQETQYF | TGTGCAAGTCGCTTAGATAGACAACAAGAGACCCAGTACTTC | TRBJ2-5 | TRBV12-2 | - | -
CASSQEREVNEQYF | TGCGCCAGCAGCCAAGAAAGGGAGGTCAACGAGCAGTACTTC | TRBJ2-7 | TRBV4-3 | - | -
CASSQDTSRSEAFF | TGCGCCAGCAGCCAAGATACGTCGAGGTCTGAAGCTTTCTTT | TRBJ1-1 | TRBV4-3 | - | -
CASRVGQGAGQPQHF | - | TRBJ1-5 | TRBV21-1 | - | once
CASRKLGTSNQPQHF | TGTGCCAGTAGAAAGCTAGGGACAAGCAATCAGCCCCAGCATTTT | TRBJ1-5 | TRBV19 | - | -
CASSTRQGVSYEQYF | TGTGCCAGCAGTACTAGACAGGGGGTTTCCTACGAGCAGTACTTC | TRBJ2-7 | TRBV28 | TRBD1 | -
CASSLDSWDEQETQYF | TGTGCCAGCAGCTTAGATTCGTGGGACGAGCAAGAGACCCAGTACTTC | TRBJ2-5 | TRBV11-3 | - | -
CASSIPFLGESKNIQYF | TGTGCCAGTAGTATTCCCTTCCTCGGAGAGTCCAAAAACATTCAGTACTTC | TRBJ2-4 | TRBV19 | - | -
CASSYSSASSYNEQFF | TGTGCCAGCAGTTACTCTAGCGCCTCTTCCTACAATGAGCAGTTCTTC | TRBJ2-1 | TRBV6-6 | - | -
CASSLAIEYEQYF | TGTGCCAGCAGCTTAGCCATAGAATACGAGCAGTACTTC | TRBJ2-7 | TRBV11-3 | - | once
CSVEIQSTDTQYF | TGCAGCGTTGAGATACAGTCCACAGATACGCAGTATTTT | TRBJ2-3 | TRBV29-1 | - | -
CASSSPRNTIYF | TGTGCCAGCAGCAGTCCTCGAAACACCATATATTTT | TRBJ1-3 | TRBV11-2 | - | -
CASSIRTVPGNEKLFF | TGTGCCAGCAGCATAAGAACAGTCCCGGGTAATGAAAAACTGTTTTTT | TRBJ1-4 | TRBV5-5 | - | -
CASSPKGTKPNTGELFF | TGTGCCAGCAGCCCCAAGGGAACTAAACCGAACACCGGGGAGCTGTTTTTT | TRBJ2-2 | TRBV7-2 | - | -
CASSLGGFDSYEQYF | TGTGCCAGCAGCTTGGGAGGGTTCGACTCCTACGAGCAGTACTTC | TRBJ2-7 | TRBV5-6 | - | -
CASSLVLQAPEAFF | TGTGCCAGCAGCTTGGTACTCCAGGCGCCTGAAGCTTTCTTT | TRBJ1-1 | TRBV5-8 | - | -
CASLRQGGEKLFF | TGTGCCAGCCTAAGGCAGGGGGGTGAAAAACTGTTTTTT | TRBJ1-4 | TRBV7-9 | TRBD1 | -
CASSPERTNYNEQFF | TGTGCCAGCAGCCCTGAAAGGACGAACTACAATGAGCAGTTCTTC | TRBJ2-1 | TRBV7-9 | - | -
CASSYDGIEKLFF | TGTGCCAGCAGTTACGACGGCATTGAAAAACTGTTTTTT | TRBJ1-4 | TRBV6-5 | - | -
CASSGSVVRKREDSYEQYF | TGCGCCAGCAGCGGTAGCGTTGTTCGGAAGCGGGAGGACTCCTACGAGCAGTACTTC | TRBJ2-7 | TRBV5-1 | TRBD2 | once
CASSQKEGPYNEQFF | TGTGCCAGCAGCCAGAAGGAGGGGCCTTACAATGAGCAGTTCTTC | TRBJ2-1 | TRBV7-8 | - | -
CASSSVGAYNSPLHF | TGTGCCAGTAGCTCGGTCGGGGCCTATAATTCACCCCTCCACTTT | TRBJ1-6 | TRBV19 | - | few
CASSYGVVTDTQYF | TGCGCCAGCAGCTACGGGGTGGTCACAGATACGCAGTATTTT | TRBJ2-3 | TRBV4-3 | - | -
CASSLTGTGNEKLFF | TGCGCCAGCAGCTTGACCGGGACAGGGAACGAAAAACTGTTTTTT | TRBJ1-4 | TRBV5-1 | TRBD1 | -
CASSQLPLGGLYYNSPLHF | TGCGCCAGCAGCCAACTACCTCTCGGTGGGCTGTACTATAATTCACCCCTCCACTTT | TRBJ1-6 | TRBV4-1 | - | once
CASSPGTGRSDTQYF | TGCGCCAGCAGCCCGGGGACTGGCAGGTCGGATACGCAGTATTTT | TRBJ2-3 | TRBV5-1 | - | -
CASSLSSQGQYF | TGTGCCAGCAGTTTATCCTCCCAGGGGCAGTACTTC | TRBJ2-7 | TRBV27 | - | -
CASRDSGLQETQYF | TGTGCCAGTAGAGACTCGGGACTTCAAGAGACCCAGTACTTC | TRBJ2-5 | TRBV19 | - | -
CASSPGYEQYF | TGTGCCAGCAGCCCGGGGTACGAGCAGTACTTC | TRBJ2-7 | TRBV5-5 | - | -
CAWSVRQGDNSPLHF | TGTGCCTGGAGTGTACGACAGGGAGATAATTCACCCCTCCACTTT | TRBJ1-6 | TRBV30 | TRBD1 | -
CASSSGRTDTQYF | TGTGCCAGTAGTAGCGGGAGGACAGATACGCAGTATTTT | TRBJ2-3 | TRBV19 | TRBD2 | -
CASSVDRVEGKLFF | TGTGCCAGCAGTGTAGACAGGGTAGAAGGAAAACTGTTTTTT | TRBJ1-4 | TRBV6-6 | TRBD1 | once
CASSPTGTGGTEQYF | TGCGCCAGCAGCCCAACCGGGACAGGGGGGACCGAGCAGTACTTC | TRBJ2-7 | TRBV5-1 | TRBD1 | -
CASSLASFQSYEQYF | TGCGCCAGCAGCTTGGCCAGCTTTCAATCCTACGAGCAGTACTTC | TRBJ2-7 | TRBV5-1 | - | -
CASMFGGLGSNEQFF | TGTGCCAGCATGTTCGGGGGACTAGGGAGCAATGAGCAGTTCTTC | TRBJ2-1 | TRBV5-4 | TRBD2 | once
CASRPYTGELFF | TGTGCCAGCCGACCGTACACCGGGGAGCTGTTTTTT | TRBJ2-2 | TRBV28 | - | -
CASSLGLAGTYEQYF | TGTGCCAGCAGCTTAGGACTAGCGGGAACCTACGAGCAGTACTTC | TRBJ2-7 | TRBV7-6 | TRBD2 | few
CASSRHNYGYTF | TGTGCCAGCAGCCGGCATAACTATGGCTACACCTTC | TRBJ1-2 | TRBV2 | - | -
CSVHQGNTIYF | TGCAGCGTCCACCAGGGAAACACCATATATTTT | TRBJ1-3 | TRBV29-1 | - | few
CASSYGQGLQVGSPLHF | TGTGCCAGTTCTTATGGACAGGGTCTTCAGGTTGGTTCACCCCTCCACTTT | TRBJ1-6 | TRBV19 | TRBD1 | -
CASGLVPQF | TGTGCTAGTGGTTTGGTGCCCCAGTTC | TRBJ2-7 | TRBV12-5 | - | -
CASTPNAGYTF | TGTGCCAGCACCCCGAATGCGGGCTACACCTTC | TRBJ1-2 | TRBV7-9 | - | -
CSVGYRGSSSGANVLTF | TGCAGCGTTGGGTACAGGGGTTCTAGCTCTGGGGCCAACGTCCTGACTTTC | TRBJ2-6 | TRBV29-1 | TRBD1 | once
CASSRTGLNTEAFF | TGTGCCAGCAGCCGGACAGGGCTGAACACTGAAGCTTTCTTT | TRBJ1-1 | TRBV11-2 | TRBD1 | -
CASSSNLGTRRSYEQYF | TGTGCCAGCAGTTCGAACCTTGGGACCCGACGGTCCTACGAGCAGTACTTC | TRBJ2-7 | TRBV28 | - | -
CASSPSGLPSGNTIYF | TGTGCCAGCTCACCAAGCGGCCTACCCTCTGGAAACACCATATATTTT | TRBJ1-3 | TRBV18 | - | -
CASRGRSGGYTF | TGTGCCAGCAGGGGCAGGTCGGGTGGCTACACCTTC | TRBJ1-2 | TRBV2 | - | -